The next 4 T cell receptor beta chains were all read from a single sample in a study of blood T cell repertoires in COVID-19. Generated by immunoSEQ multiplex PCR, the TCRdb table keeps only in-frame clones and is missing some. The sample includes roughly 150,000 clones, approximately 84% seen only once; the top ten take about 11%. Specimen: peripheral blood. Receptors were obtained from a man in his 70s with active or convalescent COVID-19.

CDR3 DNA: TGTGCCAGCAGCCTACGACACTACGAGCAGTACTTC. It encodes CASSLRHYEQYF. The genes are TRBV3-1 (or the pseudogene TRBV3-2) and TRBJ2-7; no definite D call. Looked up from germline, CDR1 is LGHDT and CDR2 is YNNKEL (reference sequence). The CDR3 has 12 residues. Deletions cut 4 bases from V and 3 bases from J, with 7 bases between.

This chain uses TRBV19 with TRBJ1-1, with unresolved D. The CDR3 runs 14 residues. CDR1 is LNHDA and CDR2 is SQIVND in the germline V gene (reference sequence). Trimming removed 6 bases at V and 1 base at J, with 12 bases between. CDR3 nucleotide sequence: TGTGCCAGTAGGGCCCATGGCGGGAACACTGAAGCTTTCTTT. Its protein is CASRAHGGNTEAFF.

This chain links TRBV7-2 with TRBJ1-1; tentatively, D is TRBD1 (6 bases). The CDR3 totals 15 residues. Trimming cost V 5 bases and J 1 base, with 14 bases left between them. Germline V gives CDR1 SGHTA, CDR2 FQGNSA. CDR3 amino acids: CASSLSRGPNTEAFF. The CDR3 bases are TGTGCCAGCAGCCTCTCCAGGGGCCCGAACACTGAAGCTTTCTTT.

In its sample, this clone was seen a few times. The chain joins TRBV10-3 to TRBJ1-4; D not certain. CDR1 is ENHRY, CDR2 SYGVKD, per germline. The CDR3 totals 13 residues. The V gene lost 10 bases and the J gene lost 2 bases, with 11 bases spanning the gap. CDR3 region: CATARQTNEKLFF. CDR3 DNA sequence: TGTGCCACCGCGAGGCAGACTAATGAAAAACTGTTTTTT.